The subject of this entry is one T cell receptor beta chain. Two oligonucleotides, mixed equimolar, formed the beta constant-region primer covering TRBC1 and TRBC2. Ligation attached a single-stranded oligonucleotide with a 12-nucleotide UMI and the SP2 primer to the cDNA 3' end. Four rounds of PCR amplified the ligated cDNA using nested alpha and beta constant-region primers plus SP2. A single record per CDR3 protein comes from TCRdb applying MiXCR to the UMI-ligation and nested PCR reads. Of some 36,000 distinct CDR3 sequences detected, 10% to 15% appear once; the ten largest clones hold approximately 20%. Alpha and beta libraries were amplified separately from the second PCR onward. The data were taken from a study of naive and memory T cell subsets. This receptor was obtained from a human donor in good health. The sequenced sample consisted of effector memory CD4+ T cells from blood. Subset reported: effector memory, CD45RA- CD27-.

The DNA for the CDR3 is TGTGCCACCCAAAGGTCCCAGGGTAGCAATCAGCCCCAGCATTTT. Its translation is CATQRSQGSNQPQHF. This chain uses TRBV19 with TRBJ1-5, with D perhaps TRBD1 (5 bases). CDR1 and CDR2 (germline): LNHDA, SQIVND (reference sequence). The V and J ends lost 10 bases and 0 bases respectively, with 16 bases between them. This CDR3 contains 15 residues.